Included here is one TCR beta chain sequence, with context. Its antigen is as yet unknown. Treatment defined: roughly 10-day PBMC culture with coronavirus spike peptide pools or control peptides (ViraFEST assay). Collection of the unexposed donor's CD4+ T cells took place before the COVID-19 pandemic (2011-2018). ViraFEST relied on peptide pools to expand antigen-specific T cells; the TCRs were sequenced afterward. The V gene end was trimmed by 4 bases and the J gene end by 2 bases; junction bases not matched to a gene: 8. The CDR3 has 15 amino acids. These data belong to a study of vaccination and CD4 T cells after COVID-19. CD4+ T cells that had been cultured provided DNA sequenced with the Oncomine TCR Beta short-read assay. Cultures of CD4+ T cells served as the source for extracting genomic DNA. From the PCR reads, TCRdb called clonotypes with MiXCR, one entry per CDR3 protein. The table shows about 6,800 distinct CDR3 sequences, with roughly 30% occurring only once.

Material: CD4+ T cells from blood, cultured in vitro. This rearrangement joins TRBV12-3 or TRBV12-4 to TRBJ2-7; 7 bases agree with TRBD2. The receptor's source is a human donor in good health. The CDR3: CASSSGLGGTYEQYF. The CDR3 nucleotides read TGTGCCAGCAGTTCCGGACTAGGAGGTACCTACGAGCAGTACTTC.